The next 30 T cell receptor beta chains were all read from a single sample in a study of OX40 agonist ivuxolimab in advanced cancers. The repertoire was sequenced with immunoSEQ multiplex PCR; TCRdb's copy has only in-frame clones and lacks some. In the table there are tens of thousands of clones, less than 95% of which are singletons. The sample consisted of CD4+ or CD8+ T cells sorted from blood, taken in a trial of the OX40 agonist ivuxolimab. All receptors derive from an adult with an advanced solid tumor such as melanoma, head and neck, liver or kidney cancer.

The chain carries TRBV19 and TRBJ2-1; the D gene is possibly TRBD2 (5 bases). This CDR3 comprises 14 residues. Germline lookup yields CDR1 LNHDA and CDR2 SQIVND (reference sequence). Trimming took off 4 bases at V and 6 bases at J, with 13 bases between the two ends. The CDR3 nucleotides read TGTGCCAGTAGTAACCATGCCCGGGGCAATGAGCAGTTCTTC. Translating it yields CASSNHARGNEQFF.

The chain has TRBV28 and TRBJ1-2; D call uncertain. This CDR3 has 14 amino acids. Germline loops: CDR1 MDHEN, CDR2 SYDVKM. Trimming removed 2 bases at V and 0 bases at J, with 7 bases between. CDR3 DNA: TGTGCCAGCAGTTTAGCAGTCCCTAACTATGGCTACACCTTC. Amino acid sequence: CASSLAVPNYGYTF.

The chain is built from TRBV4-3 and TRBJ2-1; possibly TRBD1 for D (5 bases). The ends were cut back, 1 base at V and 0 bases at J, with 16 bases in the middle. The CDR3 consists of 18 residues. Germline CDR1 is LGHNA and CDR2 is YSLEER. CDR3 sequence: CASSQGIRGQSSYNEQFF. CDR3 nucleotides: TGCGCCAGCAGCCAAGGGATTAGGGGCCAGAGCTCCTACAATGAGCAGTTCTTC.

This clone appeared a single time. This rearrangement joins TRBV5-1 to TRBJ1-4, with D tentatively TRBD1 (5 bases). The CDR3 covers 14 residues. Trimming stripped 2 bases from V and 3 bases from J, with 8 bases between. Germline CDR1 and CDR2: SGHRS and YFSETQ. The CDR3 nucleotides read TGCGCCAGCAGCTTAGGGGAGGCTAATGAAAAACTGTTTTTT. Its protein product is CASSLGEANEKLFF. The variable domain in full, with the rest retrieved from reference TRBV5-1 and TRBJ1-4, is KAGVTQTPRYLIKTRGQQVTLSCSPISGHRSVSWYQQTPGQGLQFLFEYFSETQRNKGNFPGRFSGRQFSNSRSEMNVSTLELGDSALYLCASSLGEANEKLFFGSGTQLSVL.

This chain joins TRBV11-3 and TRBJ2-7, with 7 bases aligning to TRBD1. CDR1 and CDR2 (germline): SGHNT, YENEEA. Trimming took 2 bases from V and 6 from J; bases not matched to a gene: 4. The CDR3 is 13 residues long. CDR3 sequence (DNA): TGTGCCAGCAGCTTAAGACAGGGCGGCGAGCAGTACTTC. This codes for CASSLRQGGEQYF. The full variable domain, its missing parts supplied by reference TRBV11-3 and TRBJ2-7, is EAGVVQSPRYKIIEKKQPVAFWCNPISGHNTLYWYLQNLGQGPELLIRYENEEAVDDSQLPKDRFSAERLKGVDSTLKIQPAELGDSAVYLCASSLRQGGEQYFGPGTRLTVT.

The V call is TRBV21-1, the J call TRBJ2-1; the table's D call of TRBD2 was not tested on the DNA. TRBV21-1 has pseudogene status. The CDR3 is 18 residues long. CDR3 residues: CASSKLGTSGRAVEEQFF. The DNA of the CDR3 is TGTGCCAGCAGCAAACTGGGTACTAGCGGGAGGGCCGTAGAGGAGCAGTTCTTC.

Concerning this clone itself: An end of the junction differs from the germline gene, which may be a read error. This chain links TRBV5-1 with TRBJ1-2, with 7 bases lining up with TRBD1. This CDR3 has 14 residues. The germline V gene encodes CDR1 SGHRS and CDR2 YFSETQ. DNA of the CDR3: TGCGCCAGCAGCTACCAGGGGGGTAACGATGGCTACACCTTC. As protein: CASSYQGGNDGYTF.

The chain recombines TRBV11-2 with TRBJ1-3; D is perhaps TRBD1 (5 bases). This CDR3 is built from 15 residues. CDR1 is SGHAT and CDR2 is FQNNGV in the germline V gene. V lost 5 bases and J 2 bases, leaving 13 bases between the germline ends. CDR3: CASSRREVAGNTIYF. In nucleotides, the CDR3 is TGTGCCAGCAGCCGCAGGGAGGTCGCTGGAAACACCATATATTTT.

This clone was counted a single time. The chain carries TRBV27 and TRBJ2-1; tentative D call: TRBD1 (6 bases). The CDR3 loop spans 15 amino acids. CDR1 is MNHEY, CDR2 SMNVEV, per germline (reference sequence). Trimming removed 6 bases at V and 2 bases at J, with 14 bases between. CDR3 nucleotide sequence: TGTGCCAGCAGCCCAGGGCAGGGGCCCTACAATGAGCAGTTCTTC. Its translation: CASSPGQGPYNEQFF.

The gene calls are TRBV14 and TRBJ2-2; 7 bases line up with TRBD1. Unmatched junction bases numbered 11, after V lost 2 bases and J lost 5 bases. This CDR3 contains 17 residues. Germline loops: CDR1 SGHDN, CDR2 FVKESK. The CDR3 nucleotides read TGTGCCAGCAGCCAAAGTCGACAGGGCCGGGGAACCGGGGAGCTGTTTTTT. Protein sequence: CASSQSRQGRGTGELFF. Full variable domain (remainder filled in from reference TRBV14 and TRBJ2-2): EAGVTQFPSHSVIEKGQTVTLRCDPISGHDNLYWYRRVMGKEIKFLLHFVKESKQDESGMPNNRFLAERTGGTYSTLKVQPAELEDSGVYFCASSQSRQGRGTGELFFGEGSRLTVL.

The rearrangement uses TRBV5-1 and TRBJ2-1, with D possibly being TRBD2 (6 bases). This CDR3 is built from 14 residues. The germline V gene has CDR1 SGHRS and CDR2 YFSETQ. Trimming removed 2 bases at V and 4 bases at J, with 10 bases between. The CDR3 coding sequence is TGCGCCAGCAGCTTCGGTAGCGGTTACAATGAGCAGTTCTTC. Amino acid sequence: CASSFGSGYNEQFF.

The gene calls are TRBV7-2 and TRBJ2-2; 11 nucleotides align to TRBD2. The ends lost 6 bases at V and 2 bases at J; junction bases unmatched: 8. The CDR3 has 17 amino acids. Looked up from germline, CDR1 is SGHTA and CDR2 is FQGNSA. In DNA, the CDR3 is TGTGCCAGCAGTTATAGCGGGAGGGCCCCAAACACCGGGGAGCTGTTTTTT. Its translation: CASSYSGRAPNTGELFF.

The chain employs TRBV5-8 and TRBJ2-5; D assignment may be TRBD1 or TRBD2 (5 bases each). Trimming pared 4 bases from V and 2 bases from J, leaving 15 bases between. This CDR3 comprises 15 residues. Germline V gives CDR1 SGHTS, CDR2 YDEGEE. The CDR3 nucleotides are TGTGCCAGCAGCCCCGACGGGACCCTACAAGAGACCCAGTACTTC. Protein sequence: CASSPDGTLQETQYF.

The rearrangement links TRBV30 to TRBJ1-2; 7 bases match TRBD1. Germline values: CDR1 GTSNPN, CDR2 SVGIG (reference sequence). The CDR3 has 13 amino acids. V lost 5 bases, J lost 4 bases, and 7 bases stayed unmatched. The CDR3 region has the DNA TGTGCCTGGCGACAGGGATGGGGCTATGGCTACACCTTC. Residues: CAWRQGWGYGYTF.

The CDR3 loop is CASSLAGQGFNEKLFF. CDR3 nucleotides: TGTGCCAGCAGCTTAGCGGGTCAGGGATTTAATGAAAAACTGTTTTTT. This chain links TRBV7-9 with TRBJ1-4; a weak D match, TRBD1 (5 bases). Germline-derived CDR1 and CDR2 are SEHNR and FQNEAQ (reference sequence). V was pared by 0 bases and J by 4 bases, with 12 bases between. The CDR3 has 16 residues.

This sequence joins TRBV30 and TRBJ2-5; TRBD2 aligns across 13 bases. There are 16 residues in the CDR3. With 4 bases clipped from V and 5 bases from J, the junction kept 10 bases outside the gene matches. The germline CDR1 and CDR2 sequences are GTSNPN and SVGIG (reference sequence). This CDR3 is CAWTKLAGGPWETQYF. The CDR3 DNA reads TGTGCCTGGACTAAACTAGCGGGAGGGCCCTGGGAGACCCAGTACTTC.

The chain couples TRBV28 to TRBJ2-6, with TRBD2 identical over 8 bases. Unmatched junction bases numbered 9, after V lost 10 bases and J lost 1 base. In germline, CDR1 is MDHEN, CDR2 SYDVKM. This CDR3 is 16 amino acids long. For the CDR3, the DNA is TGTGCCACGGGACTAGGTAAGATATCTGGGGCCAACGTCCTGACTTTC. Its translation: CATGLGKISGANVLTF.

The CDR3 loop is CASSEARWSGTRTPYEQYF. The CDR3 region has the DNA TGTGCCAGCAGTGAAGCGAGGTGGTCAGGGACTAGGACCCCCTACGAGCAGTACTTC. V usage is TRBV6-1 and J usage is TRBJ2-7; 8 bases line up with TRBD2. Germline V CDR1 and CDR2: MNHNS, SASEGT. The V and J ends lost 0 bases and 2 bases, in that order; junction bases with no gene match: 15. The CDR3 totals 19 residues.

The chain is built from TRBV29-1 and TRBJ2-1; D gene ambiguous. The germline V gene encodes CDR1 SQVTM and CDR2 ANQGSEA. V was trimmed by 4 bases and J by 8 bases, leaving 15 bases between them. The CDR3 length is 13 residues. CDR3 nucleotides: TGCAGCGTTGGGGTCACTATTAACCATGAGCAGTTCTTC. Residues: CSVGVTINHEQFF.

Note on this clone: Germline is not matched at one junction end, which may reflect a read error. This sample also contains other DNA sequences that code for the same CDR3. The chain carries TRBV6-5 and TRBJ2-3; D is unresolved. CDR1 and CDR2 from the germline V gene are MNHEY and SVGAGI. The CDR3 runs 16 residues. CDR3 amino acids: CASSYSNLSPHNTQYF. Here the CDR3 DNA reads TGTGCCAGCAGTTACTCGAATCTATCCCCACACAATACTCAGTATTTT.

The chain is built from TRBV9 and TRBJ2-5, with D perhaps assigned TRBD1 or TRBD2 (5 bases each). The germline CDR1 and CDR2 sequences are SGDLS and YYNGEE. The CDR3 length is 14 residues. V lost 4 bases and J 5 bases, leaving 15 bases between the germline ends. The CDR3 DNA reads TGTGCCAGCAGCCCAGGGACGGGTGGGGAGACCCAGTACTTC. It is translated as CASSPGTGGETQYF.

This clone is a singleton in its sample. The J gene is TRBJ2-1, the V gene TRBV6-9; tentatively, D is TRBD2 (6 bases). The ends were cut back, 8 bases at V and 8 bases at J, with 19 bases in the middle. CDR3 length: 14 residues. Germline values: CDR1 MNHGY, CDR2 SVAAGI. CDR3 sequence: CASPKTRGIDEQFF. CDR3 DNA sequence: TGTGCCAGCCCTAAGACCCGCGGGATCGATGAGCAGTTCTTC.

The genes are TRBV2 and TRBJ1-1, with no clear D. Germline lookup yields CDR1 SNHLY and CDR2 FYNNEI. The germline V and J ends were trimmed by 7 bases and 5 bases, with 14 bases remaining between them. The CDR3 runs to 13 residues. The CDR3 DNA reads TGTGCCAGCAAGAACCCCTCCCCTACTGAAGCTTTCTTT. Amino acid sequence: CASKNPSPTEAFF. Based on the CDR3 plus reference TRBV2 and TRBJ1-1, the full variable domain is EPEVTQTPSHQVTQMGQEVILRCVPISNHLYFYWYRQILGQKVEFLVSFYNNEISEKSEIFDDQFSVERPDGSNFTLKIRSTKLEDSAMYFCASKNPSPTEAFFGQGTRLTVV.

This clone came up once. The rearrangement joins TRBV5-6 to TRBJ2-7, with unresolved D. Germline CDR1 and CDR2: SGHDT and YYEEEE. The CDR3 extends over 12 amino acids. The germline V and J ends were trimmed by 7 bases and 2 bases, with 10 bases remaining between them. CDR3 nucleotide sequence: TGTGCCAGCGGGGTTGGCGCCTACGAGCAGTACTTC. Translation: CASGVGAYEQYF.

The chain links TRBV28 to TRBJ2-7, with 12 bases fitting TRBD1. Trimming at V came to 4 bases and at J to 3 bases, leaving 7 bases not matched to a gene. The CDR3 totals 16 residues. Germline values: CDR1 MDHEN, CDR2 SYDVKM. The CDR3 sequence: CASSSPGTGGFYEQYF. The CDR3 region has the DNA TGTGCCAGCAGTTCGCCCGGGACAGGGGGCTTCTACGAGCAGTACTTC.

The chain combines TRBV5-4 with TRBJ2-7, with D possibly matching TRBD1 (6 bases). V shed 4 bases and J shed 2 bases, with 16 bases lying between them. The CDR3 length is 15 residues. The germline V gene encodes CDR1 SGHNT and CDR2 YYREEE (reference sequence). The CDR3 DNA reads TGTGCCAGCAGCGGGAAGGACAGTGTGACCTACGAGCAGTACTTC. Translating gives CASSGKDSVTYEQYF.

This chain uses TRBV9 with TRBJ2-3, with D perhaps TRBD2 (5 bases). Germline V lookup: CDR1 SGDLS, CDR2 YYNGEE. This CDR3 has 13 residues. Between the trimmed V and J ends, which lost 2 bases and 6 bases, there was a span of 10 bases. The CDR3 DNA reads TGTGCCAGCAGCGTGGAAATAGCGGATACGCAGTATTTT. Translated: CASSVEIADTQYF.

The V and J genes are TRBV18 and TRBJ1-1, with D maybe TRBD1 (5 bases). The CDR3 has 15 residues. CDR1 is KGHSH and CDR2 is LQKENI in the germline V gene. Trimming stripped 2 bases from V and 0 bases from J, with 10 bases between. CDR3 DNA sequence: TGTGCCAGCTCACCAGTCGGCAGGGTGAACACTGAAGCTTTCTTT. Translated: CASSPVGRVNTEAFF.

This chain connects TRBV29-1 to TRBJ1-2; 7 nucleotides match TRBD1. The germline V gene encodes CDR1 SQVTM and CDR2 ANQGSEA. The junction had 11 bases not matched to a gene; V was cut back by 5 bases and J by 8 bases. This CDR3 has 13 amino acids. DNA of the CDR3: TGCAGCGTTTCCGACAGGGCGCTGCCCGGCTACACCTTC. It yields the protein CSVSDRALPGYTF.

The chain uses TRBV5-1 and TRBJ2-3, with D perhaps matching TRBD1 or TRBD2 (6 bases each). Deletions cut 3 bases from V and 0 bases from J, with 14 bases between. The germline CDR1 and CDR2 sequences are SGHRS and YFSETQ. The CDR3 is 16 residues long. The CDR3 sequence is CASSSSPGASTDTQYF. CDR3 sequence (DNA): TGCGCCAGCAGCTCATCCCCGGGGGCTAGCACAGATACGCAGTATTTT.